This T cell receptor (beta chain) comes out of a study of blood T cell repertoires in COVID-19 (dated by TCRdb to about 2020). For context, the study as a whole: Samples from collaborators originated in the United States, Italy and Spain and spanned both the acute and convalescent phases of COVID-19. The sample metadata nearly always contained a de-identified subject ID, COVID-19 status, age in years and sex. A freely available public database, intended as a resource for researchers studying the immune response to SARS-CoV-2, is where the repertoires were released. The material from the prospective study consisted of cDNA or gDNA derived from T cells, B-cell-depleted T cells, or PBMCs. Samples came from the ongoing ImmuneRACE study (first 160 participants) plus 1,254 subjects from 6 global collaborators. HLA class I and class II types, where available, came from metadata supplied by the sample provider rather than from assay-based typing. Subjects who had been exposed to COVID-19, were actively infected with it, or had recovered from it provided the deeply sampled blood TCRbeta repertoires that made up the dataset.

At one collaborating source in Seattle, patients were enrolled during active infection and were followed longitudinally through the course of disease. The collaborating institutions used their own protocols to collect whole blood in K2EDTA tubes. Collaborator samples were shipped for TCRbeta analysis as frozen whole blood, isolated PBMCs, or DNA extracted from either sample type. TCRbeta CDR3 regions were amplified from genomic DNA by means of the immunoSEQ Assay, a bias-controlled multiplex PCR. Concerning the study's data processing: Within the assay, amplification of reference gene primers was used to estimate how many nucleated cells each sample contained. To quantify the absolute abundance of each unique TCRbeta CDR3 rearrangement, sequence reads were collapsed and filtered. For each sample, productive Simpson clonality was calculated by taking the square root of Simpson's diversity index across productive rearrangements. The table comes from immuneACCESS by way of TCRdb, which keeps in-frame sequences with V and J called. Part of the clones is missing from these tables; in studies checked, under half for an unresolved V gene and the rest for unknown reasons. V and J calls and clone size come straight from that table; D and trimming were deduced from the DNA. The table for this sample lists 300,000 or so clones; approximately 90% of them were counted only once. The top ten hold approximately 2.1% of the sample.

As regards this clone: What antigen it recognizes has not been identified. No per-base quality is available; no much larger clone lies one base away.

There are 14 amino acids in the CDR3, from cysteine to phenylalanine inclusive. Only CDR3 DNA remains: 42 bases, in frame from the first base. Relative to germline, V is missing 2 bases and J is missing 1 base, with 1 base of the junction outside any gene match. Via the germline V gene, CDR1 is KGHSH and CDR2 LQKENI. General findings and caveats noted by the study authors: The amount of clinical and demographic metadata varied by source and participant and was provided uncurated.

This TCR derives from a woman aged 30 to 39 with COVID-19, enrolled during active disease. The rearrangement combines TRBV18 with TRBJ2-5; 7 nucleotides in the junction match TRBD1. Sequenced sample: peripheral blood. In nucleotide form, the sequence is TGTGCCAGCTCACCATCAGGGGGCCAAGAGACCCAGTACTTC. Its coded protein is CASSPSGGQETQYF. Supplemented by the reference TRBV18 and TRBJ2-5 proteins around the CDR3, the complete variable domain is NAGVMQNPRHLVRRRGQEARLRCSPMKGHSHVYWYRQLPEEGLKFMVYLQKENIIDESGMPKERFSAEFPKEGPSILRIQQVVRGDSAAYFCASSPSGGQETQYFGPGTRLLVL.